These 28 T cell receptor beta chains were sequenced from one sample in a study of technical replicates of blood from a handful of donors. The repertoire was sequenced with immunoSEQ multiplex PCR; TCRdb's copy has only in-frame clones and lacks some. The table has fewer than 100,000 clones, around nine tenths seen once. The sequenced sample consisted of T cells isolated from PBMCs. These receptors all come from a human donor in good health.

This clone was seen a few times. V and J are TRBV30 and TRBJ1-1; TRBD1 is a possible D gene (5 bases). Germline V gene sequence: CDR1 GTSNPN, CDR2 SVGIG (reference sequence). The CDR3 is 14 amino acids. V dropped 3 bases and J dropped 4 bases, with 15 bases sitting between them. The CDR3 DNA reads as TGTGCCTGGAGACGCCTCAGGGAGGGCACTGAAGCTTTCTTT. It specifies CAWRRLREGTEAFF. Supplemented by reference TRBV30 and TRBJ1-1, the full variable domain reads SQTIHQWPATLVQPVGSPLSLECTVEGTSNPNLYWYRQAAGRGLQLLFYSVGIGQISSEVPQNLSASRPQDRQFILSSKKLLLSDSGFYLCAWRRLREGTEAFFGQGTRLTVV.

The V call is TRBV6-5, the J call TRBJ2-1; 10 bases are a match to TRBD2. This CDR3 is 15 amino acids long. V lost 2 bases, J lost 10 bases, and 8 bases stayed unmatched. The V gene's germline CDR1 is MNHEY and CDR2 SVGAGI. The CDR3 nucleotides read TGTGCCAGCAGTTACGTGCTAGCGGGAGCCGAAGAGCAGTTCTTC. Translation gives CASSYVLAGAEEQFF.

The chain links TRBV5-6 to TRBJ1-2, with D uncertain. With 3 bases removed from V and 5 bases from J, the gap between germline ends came to 8 bases. Germline V lookup: CDR1 SGHDT, CDR2 YYEEEE. There are 12 residues in the CDR3. The CDR3: CASSSEAYGYTF. The CDR3 region has the DNA TGTGCCAGCAGCTCGGAGGCGTATGGCTACACCTTC.

The V gene is TRBV27, the J gene TRBJ2-1; weak D call: TRBD2 (6 bases). The V end lost 2 bases, the J end lost 10 bases, and 18 bases lay between the germline ends. Germline V gene data show CDR1 as MNHEY and CDR2 as SMNVEV (reference sequence). The CDR3 spans 15 residues. The CDR3 reads CASSLGIGGAKEQFF. CDR3 coding DNA: TGTGCCAGCAGTTTAGGAATCGGGGGAGCCAAAGAGCAGTTCTTC.

The chain has TRBV7-9 and TRBJ1-1; D gene unclear. The germline CDR1 and CDR2 sequences are SEHNR and FQNEAQ (reference sequence). Trimming cost V 4 bases and J 1 base, with 7 bases left between them. This CDR3 region has 13 residues. The DNA of the CDR3 is TGTGCCAGCAGCTGGTCGGGGAACACTGAAGCTTTCTTT. Translated: CASSWSGNTEAFF.

The CDR3 DNA reads TGTGCCAGTAGGGAAGACAGGGCAGGGAACACTGAAGCTTTCTTT. Its protein product is CASREDRAGNTEAFF. This chain links TRBV19 with TRBJ1-1, with 7 bases fitting TRBD1. The V and J ends lost 6 bases and 1 base, in that order; junction bases with no gene match: 8. The CDR3 has 15 residues. The germline CDR1 and CDR2 sequences are LNHDA and SQIVND (reference sequence).

This chain links TRBV11-2 with TRBJ2-7; possibly TRBD1 for D (6 bases). V gave up 0 bases and J gave up 3 bases, with 9 bases separating them. In germline, CDR1 is SGHAT, CDR2 FQNNGV. The CDR3 runs to 14 residues. The DNA for the CDR3 is TGTGCCAGCAGCTTAGAGGGGACATACTACGAGCAGTACTTC. It is translated as CASSLEGTYYEQYF. Full variable domain (remainder filled in from reference TRBV11-2 and TRBJ2-7): EAGVAQSPRYKIIEKRQSVAFWCNPISGHATLYWYQQILGQGPKLLIQFQNNGVVDDSQLPKDRFSAERLKGVDSTLKIQPAKLEDSAVYLCASSLEGTYYEQYFGPGTRLTVT.

The count of this clone is one. This chain uses TRBV7-6 with TRBJ2-3; 7 nucleotides match TRBD2. V lost 5 bases to trimming and J lost 0 bases; unmatched junction nucleotides: 5. This CDR3 has 15 amino acids. Germline assignment: CDR1 SGHVS and CDR2 FNYEAQ. CDR3 sequence reads: CASSPVGGSTDTQYF. CDR3 nucleotide sequence: TGTGCCAGCAGCCCCGTGGGGGGGAGCACAGATACGCAGTATTTT.

The chain uses TRBV29-1 and TRBJ2-3; TRBD1 agrees at 12 bases. Germline V CDR1 and CDR2: SQVTM, ANQGSEA. Germline trimming cut 2 bases from V and 3 bases from J; bases unmatched to any gene: 9. The CDR3 consists of 17 residues. In DNA form, the CDR3 reads TGCAGCGTTGAACCGGGACAGGGGGCTCCGGGAACAGATACGCAGTATTTT. The encoded protein is CSVEPGQGAPGTDTQYF.

The chain combines TRBV29-1 with TRBJ2-5; 9 nucleotides match TRBD2. Per germline, CDR1 SQVTM and CDR2 ANQGSEA. After removal of 6 bases from V and 2 bases from J, the junction contained 13 bases not matched to a gene. The CDR3 totals 16 residues. CDR3 in amino acids: CSVANRLAVRQETQYF. For the CDR3, the DNA is TGCAGCGTAGCCAACCGACTAGCGGTACGTCAAGAGACCCAGTACTTC.

This clone has a single count. The V call is TRBV27, the J call TRBJ2-5; TRBD2 is a possible D gene (6 bases). V gave up 1 base and J gave up 5 bases, with 11 bases separating them. The CDR3 length is 14 residues. Germline V gene data show CDR1 as MNHEY and CDR2 as SMNVEV (reference sequence). CDR3 in amino acids: CASSLLAVGETQYF. In DNA, the CDR3 is TGTGCCAGCAGTTTATTAGCGGTTGGGGAGACCCAGTACTTC.

The chain links TRBV10-3 to TRBJ2-7, with 14 bases matching TRBD2. Per the germline V gene, CDR1 is ENHRY and CDR2 is SYGVKD. The ends lost 2 bases at V and 3 bases at J; junction bases unmatched: 3. CDR3 length: 16 residues. The CDR3 coding sequence is TGTGCCATCAGTGAGGGACTAGCGGGGGGACTCTACGAGCAGTACTTC. This codes for CAISEGLAGGLYEQYF.

The chain combines TRBV4-1 with TRBJ1-2; 8 nucleotides line up with TRBD1. Per germline, CDR1 MGHRA and CDR2 YSYEKL. The CDR3 contains 14 residues. The V segment lost 4 bases and the J segment 6 bases; nucleotides outside the gene matches: 7. In DNA form, the CDR3 reads TGCGCCAGCAGCCCCCGGACAGGGAGAGATGGCTACACCTTC. Its translation is CASSPRTGRDGYTF.

The J gene is TRBJ2-1, the V gene TRBV6-5; TRBD2 aligns across 8 bases. This CDR3 region has 15 residues. Germline trimming cut 5 bases from V and 4 bases from J; bases unmatched to any gene: 7. In germline, CDR1 is MNHEY, CDR2 SVGAGI. This CDR3 reads CASSPGLADYNEQFF. CDR3 DNA: TGTGCCAGCAGTCCCGGACTAGCAGATTACAATGAGCAGTTCTTC.

The J gene is TRBJ2-3, the V gene TRBV5-1, with TRBD2 matching over 9 bases. From germline, CDR1 is SGHRS and CDR2 YFSETQ. The length of the CDR3 is 15 residues. The ends lost 5 bases at V and 2 bases at J; junction bases unmatched: 6. CDR3 sequence: CASSYSGGPTDTQYF. The DNA for the CDR3 is TGCGCCAGCAGTTATAGCGGGGGCCCCACAGATACGCAGTATTTT.

V and J are TRBV6-5 and TRBJ1-2; TRBD1 aligns across 8 bases. Germline CDR1 reads MNHEY; CDR2 reads SVGAGI. J was trimmed by 5 bases and V by 7 bases; bases with no gene match: 9. The CDR3 is 14 amino acids. DNA for the CDR3: TGTGCCAGCACAGCAGGGGGCTTCATTTATGGCTACACCTTC. This translates into CASTAGGFIYGYTF.

The genes are TRBV30 and TRBJ1-2; D possibly corresponds to TRBD1 (5 bases). CDR3 length: 12 amino acids. CDR1 is GTSNPN and CDR2 is SVGIG in the germline V gene (reference sequence). Trimming stripped 5 bases from V and 8 bases from J, with 15 bases between. This CDR3 is CAWAGGLRGYTF. The CDR3 coding sequence is TGTGCCTGGGCCGGGGGTCTGAGAGGCTACACCTTC. The entire variable domain, with the rest obtained from reference TRBV30 and TRBJ1-2, is as follows: SQTIHQWPATLVQPVGSPLSLECTVEGTSNPNLYWYRQAAGRGLQLLFYSVGIGQISSEVPQNLSASRPQDRQFILSSKKLLLSDSGFYLCAWAGGLRGYTFGSGTRLTVV.

The rearrangement uses TRBV5-1 and TRBJ2-7; D gene uncertain. Trimming left V 4 bases short and J 0 bases short, with 14 bases between. CDR3 length: 15 residues. Germline V gene sequence: CDR1 SGHRS, CDR2 YFSETQ. The CDR3 spells CASSASGYLSYEQYF. In nucleotides, the CDR3 is TGCGCCAGCAGCGCCTCAGGTTACCTCTCCTACGAGCAGTACTTC.

The rearrangement joins TRBV7-9 to TRBJ1-3; maybe TRBD1 (5 bases). Germline CDR1 and CDR2: SEHNR and FQNEAQ (reference sequence). V was cut by 6 bases and J by 0 bases, with 9 bases left in between. This CDR3 is 14 amino acids long. The DNA of the CDR3 is TGTGCCAGCAGGCCGACAGTCTCTGGAAACACCATATATTTT. Translation: CASRPTVSGNTIYF.

CDR3 residues: CASSGDSAANYGYTF. Written as DNA, the CDR3 is TGTGCCAGCAGTGGGGACAGCGCTGCTAACTATGGCTACACCTTC. The chain has TRBV6-5 and TRBJ1-2; 7 bases map to TRBD1. V shed 5 bases, J shed 0 bases, and the junction held 6 bases outside the gene matches. Germline V gives CDR1 MNHEY, CDR2 SVGAGI. The CDR3 is 15 residues long.

The rearrangement uses TRBV5-1 and TRBJ2-7; 8 bases align to TRBD1. V was clipped by 3 bases and J by 6 bases; unmatched bases: 14. The CDR3 is made up of 16 amino acids. CDR1 and CDR2 (germline): SGHRS, YFSETQ. The CDR3 spells CASSSNGRGRTGEQYF. The CDR3 nucleotides are TGCGCCAGCAGCTCCAATGGCAGGGGGCGAACTGGCGAGCAGTACTTC.

The chain uses TRBV4-1 and TRBJ2-7, with 10 nucleotides matching TRBD2. CDR3 length equals 18 residues. Germline CDR1 reads MGHRA; CDR2 reads YSYEKL. V lost 4 bases and J lost 0; bases outside the gene matches: 12. The chain's CDR3 is CASSPLPLSGGSSYEQYF. The CDR3 DNA follows: TGCGCCAGCAGCCCGCTACCCCTTAGCGGGGGGAGCTCCTACGAGCAGTACTTC.

The chain carries TRBV2 and TRBJ2-2; D gene unclear. The CDR3 extends over 11 amino acids. V was pared by 7 bases and J by 3 bases, with 3 bases between. Germline CDR1 is SNHLY and CDR2 is FYNNEI. CDR3 bases: TGTGCCAGCACTTACACCGGGGAGCTGTTTTTT. It encodes CASTYTGELFF.

The chain couples TRBV25-1 to TRBJ2-1; D remains unclear. Germline assignment: CDR1 MGHDK and CDR2 SYGVNS. The ends were cut back, 9 bases at V and 7 bases at J, with 16 bases in the middle. The length of the CDR3 is 13 residues. The CDR3 DNA reads as TGTGCCAGTTCTTCTTTACTCGAGAATGAGCAGTTCTTC. It encodes CASSSLLENEQFF.

The chain carries TRBV7-9 and TRBJ2-7, with D possibly TRBD2 on 5 matching bases. This CDR3 comprises 15 residues. CDR1 and CDR2 (germline): SEHNR, FQNEAQ (reference sequence). V lost 1 base and J lost 3, with 13 bases in between. Here the CDR3 reads CASSLERGQDYEQYF. The CDR3 nucleotides read TGTGCCAGCAGCTTAGAGAGAGGGCAGGACTACGAGCAGTACTTC. The complete variable domain, with remaining parts taken from reference TRBV7-9 and TRBJ2-7, reads DTGVSQNPRHKITKRGQNVTFRCDPISEHNRLYWYRQTLGQGPEFLTYFQNEAQLEKSRLLSDRFSAERPKGSFSTLEIQRTEQGDSAMYLCASSLERGQDYEQYFGPGTRLTVT.

V and J are TRBV19 and TRBJ1-5; D ambiguous. V lost 7 bases and J lost 3, with 13 bases in between. Germline assignment: CDR1 LNHDA and CDR2 SQIVND (reference sequence). CDR3 length: 14 amino acids. CDR3 nucleotide sequence: TGTGCCAGTAATAAGGGAGGCTACAATCAGCCCCAGCATTTT. Translating it yields CASNKGGYNQPQHF.

J is TRBJ2-5 and V is TRBV7-9; 10 nucleotides agree with TRBD2. V gave up 1 base and J gave up 4 bases; unmatched junction bases: 15. Germline lookup yields CDR1 SEHNR and CDR2 FQNEAQ (reference sequence). This CDR3 has 19 amino acids. In DNA, the CDR3 is TGTGCCAGCAGCTTAGGGTGGCTAGCGGGAGATCGTGGGGTAGAGACCCAGTACTTC. Translation: CASSLGWLAGDRGVETQYF. Using reference TRBV7-9 and TRBJ2-5 for the parts outside the CDR3, the full variable domain is DTGVSQNPRHKITKRGQNVTFRCDPISEHNRLYWYRQTLGQGPEFLTYFQNEAQLEKSRLLSDRFSAERPKGSFSTLEIQRTEQGDSAMYLCASSLGWLAGDRGVETQYFGPGTRLLVL.

This chain links TRBV28 with TRBJ1-5; D ambiguous. This CDR3 contains 12 residues. V lost 4 bases to trimming and J lost 5 bases, with 6 bases between them. The germline V gene encodes CDR1 MDHEN and CDR2 SYDVKM. The CDR3 region has the DNA TGTGCCAGCAGTTCCCCCGATCAGCCCCAGCATTTT. This translates into CASSSPDQPQHF.